Following are 31 T cell receptor beta chains from one sample sequenced in a study of blood T cell repertoires in COVID-19. TCRdb's copy holds only in-frame clones and misses some; the assay was immunoSEQ multiplex PCR. The sample holds roughly 290,000 clones, roughly 90% seen once. Input material: peripheral blood. The receptors originated from a woman under 40 with COVID-19, enrolled during active disease.

The chain joins TRBV2 to TRBJ1-3; 9 bases agree with TRBD1. This CDR3 comprises 16 residues. Germline V gene lookup returns CDR1 SNHLY and CDR2 FYNNEI. The V and J ends lost 3 bases and 3 bases, in that order; junction bases with no gene match: 6. The CDR3, as DNA: TGTGCCAGCAGTGAGCTACAGGGGGCGGGTGGAAACACCATATATTTT. As protein: CASSELQGAGGNTIYF.

The chain employs TRBV10-3 and TRBJ2-5, with 7 bases identical to TRBD2. The CDR3 is 13 amino acids. Trimming at V came to 10 bases and at J to 7 bases, leaving 12 bases not matched to a gene. Looked up from germline, CDR1 is ENHRY and CDR2 is SYGVKD. The CDR3 sequence is CATLQRGQGTQYF. As DNA, the CDR3 is TGTGCCACCCTGCAGCGGGGCCAGGGGACCCAGTACTTC.

This rearrangement joins TRBV19 to TRBJ1-5, with 7 bases lining up with TRBD1. The CDR3 runs 14 residues. Per germline, CDR1 LNHDA and CDR2 SQIVND (reference sequence). V gave up 6 bases and J gave up 6 bases; unmatched junction bases: 8. CDR3 sequence (DNA): TGTGCCAGTAGGTTTCCCGGGACAGCTCAGCCCCAGCATTTT. As protein: CASRFPGTAQPQHF.

This rearrangement joins TRBV27 to TRBJ1-5, with TRBD1 matching over 10 bases. The CDR3 is 18 amino acids. Per the germline V gene, CDR1 is MNHEY and CDR2 is SMNVEV (reference sequence). Trimming removed 5 bases from V and 0 bases from J; junction bases left unmatched: 10. CDR3: CASSPRTGGIYSNQPQHF. The CDR3 nucleotides are TGTGCCAGCAGTCCCCGGACAGGGGGGATATATAGCAATCAGCCCCAGCATTTT.

The chain is built from TRBV28 and TRBJ1-6; D remains ambiguous. V was trimmed by 3 bases and J by 5 bases, leaving 17 bases between them. The CDR3 is 17 amino acids. Germline values: CDR1 MDHEN, CDR2 SYDVKM. The CDR3 loop is CASSFSAVTTNNSPLHF. The CDR3 bases are TGTGCCAGCAGTTTCTCCGCCGTTACGACTAATAATTCACCCCTCCACTTT. Combining the CDR3 with reference TRBV28 and TRBJ1-6 gives the whole variable domain DVKVTQSSRYLVKRTGEKVFLECVQDMDHENMFWYRQDPGLGLRLIYFSYDVKMKEKGDIPEGYSVSREKKERFSLILESASTNQTSMYLCASSFSAVTTNNSPLHFGNGTRLTVT.

This chain joins TRBV19 and TRBJ2-1; no reliable D call. V was pared by 3 bases and J by 6 bases, with 12 bases between. CDR3 length: 14 residues. Germline CDR1 is LNHDA and CDR2 is SQIVND (reference sequence). DNA for the CDR3: TGTGCCAGTAGTATGTGGCGGCCTGGCAATGAGCAGTTCTTC. Its protein is CASSMWRPGNEQFF.

Concerning this clone: The junction departs from germline at one end; a sequencing error may be responsible. This chain links TRBV7-7 with TRBJ2-1, with D perhaps TRBD2 (5 bases). Germline V gives CDR1 SSHAT, CDR2 FNYEAQ (reference sequence). CDR3 size: 14 residues. CDR3 nucleotide sequence: TGTGCTAGCAGGCGCCGGGATCTAGTTGGTGAGCAGTTCTTC. This encodes CASRRRDLVGEQFF.

V gene TRBV5-1 combines with J gene TRBJ2-1, with TRBD2 as a possible D gene (5 bases). The CDR3 extends over 18 amino acids. Germline V gene sequence: CDR1 SGHRS, CDR2 YFSETQ. The V gene lost 1 base and the J gene lost 0 bases, with 17 bases spanning the gap. CDR3 region: CASSLQLKRRSSYNEQFF. CDR3 DNA sequence: TGCGCCAGCAGCTTGCAATTGAAGCGGAGGAGCTCCTACAATGAGCAGTTCTTC. Full variable domain (remainder filled in from reference TRBV5-1 and TRBJ2-1): KAGVTQTPRYLIKTRGQQVTLSCSPISGHRSVSWYQQTPGQGLQFLFEYFSETQRNKGNFPGRFSGRQFSNSRSEMNVSTLELGDSALYLCASSLQLKRRSSYNEQFFGPGTRLTVL.

This clone came up once. The J gene is TRBJ1-1, the V gene TRBV27; weak D call: TRBD1 (6 bases). From germline, CDR1 is MNHEY and CDR2 SMNVEV (reference sequence). V was pared by 3 bases and J by 5 bases, with 16 bases between. CDR3 length: 15 amino acids. CDR3 loop: CASSFSPRGRTEAFF. Written as DNA, the CDR3 is TGTGCCAGCAGTTTTTCTCCCAGGGGAAGGACTGAAGCTTTCTTT.

The chain combines TRBV7-9 with TRBJ1-6; D is uncertain. V was trimmed by 4 bases and J by 11 bases, leaving 6 bases between them. The germline V gene has CDR1 SEHNR and CDR2 FQNEAQ (reference sequence). The CDR3 contains 11 residues. Here the CDR3 reads CASSSLPPLHF. The CDR3, as DNA: TGTGCCAGCAGCTCCCTCCCACCCCTCCACTTT.

This clone has a single count. The CDR3 here is CASSQEPWGQGTYEQYF. DNA for the CDR3: TGCGCCAGCAGCCAAGAGCCCTGGGGACAGGGGACCTACGAGCAGTACTTC. The V gene is TRBV4-1, the J gene TRBJ2-7, with 10 bases that match TRBD1. The junction had 7 bases not matched to a gene; V was cut back by 0 bases and J by 2 bases. The CDR3 totals 17 residues. In germline, CDR1 is MGHRA, CDR2 YSYEKL.

The chain employs TRBV30 and TRBJ2-3; D possibly corresponds to TRBD1 (5 bases). The germline CDR1 and CDR2 sequences are GTSNPN and SVGIG (reference sequence). Trimming stripped 3 bases from V and 0 bases from J, with 10 bases between. This CDR3 comprises 14 residues. The CDR3 DNA is TGTGCCTGGAGAGTGGGGCCGAGCACAGATACGCAGTATTTT. Its protein product is CAWRVGPSTDTQYF.

The genes are TRBV12-5 and TRBJ2-1, with 7 nucleotides matching TRBD2. Germline values: CDR1 LGHNT, CDR2 FRNRAP. The CDR3 loop spans 14 amino acids. Trimming at V came to 6 bases and at J to 4 bases, leaving 6 bases not matched to a gene. CDR3 amino acids: CASGFGRTYNEQFF. Written as DNA, the CDR3 is TGTGCTAGTGGGTTCGGGAGGACTTACAATGAGCAGTTCTTC.

The genes are TRBV7-9 and TRBJ2-2; possible D gene TRBD2, 5 bases. The germline V and J ends were trimmed by 4 bases and 6 bases, with 18 bases remaining between them. Germline V gene lookup returns CDR1 SEHNR and CDR2 FQNEAQ (reference sequence). This CDR3 spans 16 amino acids. The CDR3 coding sequence is TGTGCCAGCAGCTCCTTCGCCGCGGAGGTGGCCGGGGAGCTGTTTTTT. As protein: CASSSFAAEVAGELFF.

The chain uses TRBV5-4 and TRBJ2-2, with D maybe TRBD2 (5 bases). This CDR3 region has 15 residues. V lost 5 bases to trimming and J lost 2 bases, with 13 bases between them. Germline V gene lookup returns CDR1 SGHNT and CDR2 YYREEE (reference sequence). The CDR3 DNA reads as TGTGCCAGCAGTTTCTGGGCGGGTAACACCGGGGAGCTGTTTTTT. Its translation: CASSFWAGNTGELFF.

V is TRBV27 and J is TRBJ2-1, with D perhaps TRBD1 (6 bases). Trimming left V 7 bases short and J 9 bases short, with 16 bases between. From germline, CDR1 is MNHEY and CDR2 SMNVEV (reference sequence). This CDR3 region has 13 residues. The CDR3 sequence is CASTMRGWSEQFF. The CDR3 nucleotides read TGTGCCAGCACCATGAGGGGGTGGAGTGAGCAGTTCTTC.

The genes are TRBV4-3 and TRBJ2-5; the D gene is possibly TRBD2 (5 bases). This CDR3 has 15 residues. The ends were cut back, 4 bases at V and 5 bases at J, with 17 bases in the middle. The V gene's germline CDR1 is LGHNA and CDR2 YSLEER. CDR3 sequence reads: CASSLLRGRGETQYF. The CDR3 nucleotides are TGCGCCAGCAGCCTCCTCCGGGGTCGCGGGGAGACCCAGTACTTC.

The rearrangement joins TRBV5-1 to TRBJ2-1; 14 nucleotides line up with TRBD2. Germline V CDR1 and CDR2: SGHRS, YFSETQ. The CDR3 contains 16 residues. The J segment lost 7 bases and the V segment lost 4 bases, leaving 7 bases of the junction unmatched. DNA for the CDR3: TGCGCCAGCAGCCCACCGGGACTAGCGGGAGTAAATGAGCAGTTCTTC. Translated, it gives CASSPPGLAGVNEQFF.

This chain connects TRBV27 to TRBJ2-2, with 9 nucleotides matching TRBD1. This CDR3 comprises 17 residues. CDR1 is MNHEY, CDR2 SMNVEV, per germline (reference sequence). J gave up 7 bases and V 5 bases, and 14 bases lay outside the gene matches. CDR3: CASSPRDRAGTGGELFF. The CDR3 DNA reads TGTGCCAGCAGTCCCCGGGACAGGGCCGGAACCGGCGGGGAGCTGTTTTTT.

The J gene is TRBJ2-7, the V gene TRBV3-1 (or the pseudogene TRBV3-2), with a possible D match to TRBD2 (5 bases). The CDR3 runs to 12 residues. Trimming shortened V by 4 bases and J by 6 bases, and 10 bases separated the two germline ends. Germline-derived CDR1 and CDR2 are LGHDT and YNNKEL (reference sequence). The chain's CDR3 is CASSRSGGEQYF. The CDR3 nucleotides are TGTGCCAGCAGCCGAAGCGGAGGCGAGCAGTACTTC.

This chain uses TRBV4-2 with TRBJ1-5, with TRBD1 identical over 9 bases. CDR1 is LGHNA and CDR2 is YNFKEQ in the germline V gene. The CDR3 is 15 residues long. J lost 7 bases, V lost 2 bases, and 6 bases had no gene match. Here the CDR3 reads CASSQTGTGKQPQHF. The CDR3 DNA reads as TGTGCCAGCAGCCAAACCGGGACAGGGAAACAGCCCCAGCATTTT.

The rearrangement links TRBV10-3 to TRBJ1-1; D unclear. CDR1 and CDR2 (germline): ENHRY, SYGVKD. Trimming took 2 bases from V and 5 from J, leaving 6 bases between them. The CDR3 is made up of 12 amino acids. This chain's CDR3 is CAISEIQTEAFF. CDR3 sequence (DNA): TGTGCCATCAGTGAGATACAGACTGAAGCTTTCTTT.

The V call is TRBV30, the J call TRBJ2-2, with D possibly TRBD1 on 5 matching bases. The CDR3 spans 14 residues. In germline, CDR1 is GTSNPN, CDR2 SVGIG (reference sequence). The V and J ends lost 5 bases and 0 bases respectively, with 10 bases between them. The CDR3 is CAWVQETNTGELFF. The CDR3 DNA reads TGTGCCTGGGTACAGGAAACGAACACCGGGGAGCTGTTTTTT.

The chain uses TRBV28 and TRBJ2-1; 7 bases match TRBD1. Germline assignment: CDR1 MDHEN and CDR2 SYDVKM. The CDR3 sequence is 14 residues long. With V trimmed by 6 bases and J by 6 bases, 8 bases remained unmatched. This chain's CDR3 is CASRSGQMGNEQFF. CDR3 nucleotides: TGTGCCAGCAGATCGGGACAGATGGGCAATGAGCAGTTCTTC.

This chain joins TRBV12-3 or TRBV12-4 and TRBJ2-1, with a possible D match to TRBD2 (5 bases). V was cut by 6 bases and J by 9 bases, with 12 bases left in between. The CDR3 totals 12 residues. The CDR3 sequence is CASSTNEGEQFF. CDR3 DNA sequence: TGTGCCAGCAGCACTAATGAGGGTGAGCAGTTCTTC.

The chain has TRBV6-5 and TRBJ2-7; D is possibly TRBD2 (5 bases). Trimming cost V 2 bases and J 0 bases, with 8 bases left between them. The germline V gene has CDR1 MNHEY and CDR2 SVGAGI. CDR3 length: 14 amino acids. CDR3 bases: TGTGCCAGCAGTTACGAGGGAAGCTCCTACGAGCAGTACTTC. It is translated as CASSYEGSSYEQYF.

The chain employs TRBV2 and TRBJ1-6; 7 bases align to TRBD1. CDR3 length: 17 residues. Germline CDR1 and CDR2: SNHLY and FYNNEI. V trimming: 2 bases; J trimming: 8 bases; junction bases outside the gene matches: 12. In nucleotides, the CDR3 is TGTGCCAGCAGTGAATGGTGGCCAGGGGGAGAAGATTCACCCCTCCACTTT. Its translation is CASSEWWPGGEDSPLHF.

The V call is TRBV28, the J call TRBJ1-3; TRBD1 agrees at 7 bases. Germline CDR1 and CDR2: MDHEN and SYDVKM. Trimming removed 2 bases from V and 8 bases from J; junction bases left unmatched: 12. The CDR3 sequence is 16 residues long. The CDR3 nucleotides read TGTGCCAGCAGTTTAAGGGGGCGGGTTGTAGAAGACACCATATATTTT. The encoded protein is CASSLRGRVVEDTIYF.

The rearrangement uses TRBV28 and TRBJ1-4; possible D gene TRBD1, 5 bases. The CDR3 length is 14 residues. V shed 1 base and J shed 8 bases, with 11 bases lying between them. Germline V gene lookup returns CDR1 MDHEN and CDR2 SYDVKM. CDR3 sequence reads: CASSLLQGWEKLFF. The DNA for the CDR3 is TGTGCCAGCAGTTTATTGCAGGGCTGGGAAAAACTGTTTTTT.

The chain is built from TRBV10-1 and TRBJ1-1; a weak D match, TRBD1 (5 bases). Trimming shortened V by 3 bases and J by 5 bases, and 13 bases separated the two germline ends. Germline assignment: CDR1 WNHNN and CDR2 SYGVQD (reference sequence). This CDR3 is 14 amino acids long. CDR3 protein: CASSESRGWTEAFF. The CDR3 region has the DNA TGCGCCAGCAGTGAAAGTCGGGGGTGGACTGAAGCTTTCTTT.

This rearrangement joins TRBV18 to TRBJ2-1, with 9 positions matching TRBD1. The germline CDR1 and CDR2 sequences are KGHSH and LQKENI. With V trimmed by 0 bases and J by 4 bases, 1 base remained unmatched. This CDR3 comprises 15 residues. The CDR3 nucleotides are TGTGCCAGCTCACCACCGGGACAGGGTTACAATGAGCAGTTCTTC. Protein: CASSPPGQGYNEQFF.